This T cell receptor beta chain was retrieved from a study of T cell changes during pregnancy in multiple sclerosis. From germline, CDR1 is SGHDN and CDR2 FVKESK. The CDR3 totals 14 residues. The ends were cut back, 4 bases at V and 2 bases at J, with 12 bases in the middle. Only in-frame clones appear in the TCRdb table, and some are missing; sequencing was by immunoSEQ multiplex PCR. The sample holds 45,000 to 60,000 clones, 70% to 90% seen once. Specimen: peripheral blood, collected in the first trimester of pregnancy. This TCR was sampled from a female donor with multiple sclerosis, enrolled in a pregnancy study. This chain uses TRBV14 with TRBJ2-7, with D perhaps matching TRBD2 (5 bases). The CDR3 bases are TGTGCCAGCAGCCGCTCGGGATTCCCCTACGAGCAGTACTTC. It is translated as CASSRSGFPYEQYF.